These 12 T cell receptor beta chains were sequenced from one sample in a study of CD8 T cells in Susac syndrome. The authors reverse transcribed roughly 0.5 to 1 ug RNA with random hexamers. TCRdb re-called the immunoSEQ multiplex PCR reads through MiXCR, storing one row per CDR3 protein. The table has approximately 76,000 distinct CDR3 sequences, less than 95% seen once; the top ten hold just under 0.4%. Sequenced input: CD8+ T cells from PBMCs. The receptor source for this set is a human donor with multiple sclerosis.

The chain recombines TRBV27 with TRBJ2-7; TRBD1 might be the D (6 bases). The CDR3 runs 16 residues. The germline V gene has CDR1 MNHEY and CDR2 SMNVEV (reference sequence). The V gene lost 0 bases and the J gene lost 0 bases, with 12 bases spanning the gap. CDR3 residues: CASSLSYQGISYEQYF. CDR3 in DNA: TGTGCCAGCAGTTTATCCTACCAGGGGATCTCCTACGAGCAGTACTTC.

The V gene is TRBV4-3, the J gene TRBJ1-2; the match to TRBD1 covers 10 bases. V trimming: 4 bases; J trimming: 8 bases; junction bases outside the gene matches: 10. Germline V gives CDR1 LGHNA, CDR2 YSLEER. CDR3 length: 15 amino acids. CDR3 in amino acids: CASSRWTGGAGGYTF. The CDR3 DNA follows: TGCGCCAGCAGCCGGTGGACAGGGGGTGCCGGGGGCTACACCTTC.

This clonotype occurred once. The gene calls are TRBV29-1 and TRBJ2-1, with 7 bases aligning to TRBD2. The J segment lost 3 bases and the V segment lost 2 bases, leaving 1 base of the junction unmatched. CDR1 is SQVTM, CDR2 ANQGSEA, per germline. This CDR3 is 13 amino acids long. CDR3 nucleotide sequence: TGCAGCGTTGAACTAGCGGACTACAATGAGCAGTTCTTC. Translating it yields CSVELADYNEQFF.

V usage is TRBV30 and J usage is TRBJ2-3; 7 bases align to TRBD1. Germline-derived CDR1 and CDR2 are GTSNPN and SVGIG (reference sequence). Germline trimming cut 8 bases from V and 1 base from J; bases unmatched to any gene: 6. CDR3 size: 13 residues. In DNA form, the CDR3 reads TGTGCCGGGTCAGGGGGAGGCACAGATACGCAGTATTTT. This sequence encodes CAGSGGGTDTQYF.

This clonotype was detected once. The junction and the germline gene differ at one end; a read error may be behind it. This chain connects TRBV27 to TRBJ1-1, with D perhaps matching TRBD1 (5 bases). CDR1 is MNHEY and CDR2 is SMNVEV in the germline V gene (reference sequence). This CDR3 region has 13 residues. In DNA, the CDR3 is TGTGCCAGCAGTTACCAGGGATGGACTGAAGTTTTCTTT. Amino acids: CASSYQGWTEVFF.

The rearrangement links TRBV30 to TRBJ2-1; no definite D call. Per the germline V gene, CDR1 is GTSNPN and CDR2 is SVGIG (reference sequence). The germline V and J ends were trimmed by 0 bases and 8 bases, with 11 bases remaining between them. The CDR3 consists of 13 residues. Here the CDR3 reads CAWSVGWLDEQFF. CDR3 coding DNA: TGTGCCTGGAGTGTAGGGTGGTTGGATGAGCAGTTCTTC.

The CDR3 sequence: CSVFGSRGNTEAFF. In DNA, the CDR3 is TGCAGCGTTTTTGGTTCCCGGGGGAACACTGAAGCTTTCTTT. The chain combines TRBV29-1 with TRBJ1-1; D ambiguous. CDR1 and CDR2 (germline): SQVTM, ANQGSEA. Deletions cut 5 bases from V and 1 base from J, with 14 bases between. This CDR3 spans 14 amino acids.

The genes are TRBV4-3 and TRBJ2-2; tentative D call: TRBD1 (5 bases). The CDR3 is 14 amino acids. Trimming took 3 bases from V and 5 from J, leaving 10 bases between them. Germline CDR1 and CDR2: LGHNA and YSLEER. The CDR3 coding sequence is TGCGCCAGCAGCCACGCAAGGGGTACCGGGGAGCTGTTTTTT. Translating gives CASSHARGTGELFF.

This chain uses TRBV29-1 with TRBJ2-5, with a tentative D call TRBD1 (5 bases). The CDR3 loop spans 13 amino acids. Trimming removed 4 bases from V and 4 bases from J, with 13 bases in between. Per germline, CDR1 SQVTM and CDR2 ANQGSEA. The CDR3 coding sequence is TGCAGCGTTGCCCAGGGATCACCAGAGACCCAGTACTTC. It codes for CSVAQGSPETQYF.

The genes are TRBV7-3 and TRBJ1-1; 8 bases are shared with TRBD1. V lost 3 bases and J lost 0; bases outside the gene matches: 3. The CDR3 is made up of 15 amino acids. The germline V gene encodes CDR1 SGHTA and CDR2 FQGTGA. Written as DNA, the CDR3 is TGTGCCAGCAGCTTGGGGACAGGCCTGAACACTGAAGCTTTCTTT. Amino acids: CASSLGTGLNTEAFF.

This sequence joins TRBV12-5 and TRBJ1-2; D gene uncertain. The CDR3 spans 13 residues. The V end was cut by 1 base, the J end by 2 bases, with 5 bases between. Germline V gene sequence: CDR1 LGHNT, CDR2 FRNRAP. The CDR3 region is CASGLGPNYGYTF. The CDR3 DNA reads TGTGCTAGTGGTTTGGGACCCAACTATGGCTACACCTTC.

The CDR3: CASRSETQYF. CDR3 in DNA: TGTGCCAGCAGGTCAGAGACCCAGTACTTC. The chain uses TRBV2 and TRBJ2-5; D gene unclear. Germline assignment: CDR1 SNHLY and CDR2 FYNNEI. CDR3 size: 10 residues. V gave up 6 bases and J gave up 4 bases, with 3 bases separating them.